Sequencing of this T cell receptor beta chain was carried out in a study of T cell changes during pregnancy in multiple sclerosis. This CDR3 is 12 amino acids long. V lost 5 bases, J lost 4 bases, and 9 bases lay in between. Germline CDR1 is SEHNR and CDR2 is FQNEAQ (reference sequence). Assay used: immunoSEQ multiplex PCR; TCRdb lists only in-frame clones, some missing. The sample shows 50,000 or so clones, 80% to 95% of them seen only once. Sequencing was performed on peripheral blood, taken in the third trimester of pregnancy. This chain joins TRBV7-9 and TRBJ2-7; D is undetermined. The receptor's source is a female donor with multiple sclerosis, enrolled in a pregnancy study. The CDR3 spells CASSPVVYEQYF. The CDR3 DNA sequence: TGTGCCAGCAGCCCTGTAGTGTACGAGCAGTACTTC.